This T cell receptor (beta chain) appears in the sequencing data of a study of T-cell memory formation after mild COVID-19. It was 5'RACE with constant-segment primers that produced the TCR alpha and TCR beta cDNA libraries, which carried sample barcodes and UMIs. TCRdb reanalysed the 5' RACE reads using MiXCR and keeps one entry per CDR3 protein. The sample lists approximately 340,000 distinct CDR3 sequences, about a sixth occurring once. This clonotype turned up a few times. The CDR3 runs 14 residues. The V gene lost 4 bases and the J gene lost 4 bases, with 13 bases spanning the gap. Per germline, CDR1 MNHEY and CDR2 SVGAGI.

The chain is built from TRBV6-5 and TRBJ1-2, with D perhaps matching TRBD1 (5 bases). Source material: PBMCs or a T cell subset sorted from them (not recorded which). This TCR was sampled from a man aged 18 to 29 who had mild COVID-19 (a few samples of this study predate the infection). Cell type and time point are not known. CDR3 sequence (DNA): TGTGCCAGCAGTTCCTCGGACACGTTCTATGGCTACACCTTC. The encoded protein is CASSSSDTFYGYTF.